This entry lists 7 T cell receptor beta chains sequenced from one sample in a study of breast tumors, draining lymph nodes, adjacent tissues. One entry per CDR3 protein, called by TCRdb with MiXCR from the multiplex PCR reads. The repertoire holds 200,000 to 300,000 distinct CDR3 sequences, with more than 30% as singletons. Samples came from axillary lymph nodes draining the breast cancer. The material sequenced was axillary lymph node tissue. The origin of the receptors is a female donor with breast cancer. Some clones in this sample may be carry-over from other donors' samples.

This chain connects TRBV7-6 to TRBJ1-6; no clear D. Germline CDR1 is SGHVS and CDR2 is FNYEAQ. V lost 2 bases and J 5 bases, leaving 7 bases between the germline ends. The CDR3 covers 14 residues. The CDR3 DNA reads TGTGCCAGCAGCTTACCGGGAAATAATTCACCCCTCCACTTT. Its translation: CASSLPGNNSPLHF.

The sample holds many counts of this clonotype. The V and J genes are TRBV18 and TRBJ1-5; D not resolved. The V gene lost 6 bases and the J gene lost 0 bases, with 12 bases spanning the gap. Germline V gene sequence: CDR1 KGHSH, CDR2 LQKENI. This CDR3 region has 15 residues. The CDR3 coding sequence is TGTGCCAGCTCCCTTACTGCAGGTAGCAATCAGCCCCAGCATTTT. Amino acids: CASSLTAGSNQPQHF.

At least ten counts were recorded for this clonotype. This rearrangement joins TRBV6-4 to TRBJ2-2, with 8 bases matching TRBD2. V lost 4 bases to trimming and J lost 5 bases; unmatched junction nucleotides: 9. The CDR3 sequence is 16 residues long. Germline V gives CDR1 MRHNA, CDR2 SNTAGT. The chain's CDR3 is CASSVTGGTRTGELFF. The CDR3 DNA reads TGTGCCAGCAGTGTGACAGGCGGGACTAGGACCGGGGAGCTGTTTTTT.

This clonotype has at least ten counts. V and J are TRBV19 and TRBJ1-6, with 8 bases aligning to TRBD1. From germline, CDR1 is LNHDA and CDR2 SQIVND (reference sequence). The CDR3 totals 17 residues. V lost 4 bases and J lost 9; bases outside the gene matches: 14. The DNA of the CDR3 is TGTGCCAGTAGTACAACCTCGGGGACAGGTCGGTTTTCACCCCTCCACTTT. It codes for CASSTTSGTGRFSPLHF.

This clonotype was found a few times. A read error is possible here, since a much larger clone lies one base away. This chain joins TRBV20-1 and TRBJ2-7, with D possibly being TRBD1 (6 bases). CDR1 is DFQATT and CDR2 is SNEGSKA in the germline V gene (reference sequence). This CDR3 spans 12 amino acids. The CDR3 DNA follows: TGCAGTCCCCGGGACAACTCCTACGAGCCGTACTTC. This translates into CSPRDNSYEPYF.

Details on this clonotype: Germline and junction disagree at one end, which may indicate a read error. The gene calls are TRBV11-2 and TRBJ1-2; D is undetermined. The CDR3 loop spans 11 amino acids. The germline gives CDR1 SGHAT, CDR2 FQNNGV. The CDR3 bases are TGTGCCAGCAGCTCGGGGTATGGCTTCACCTTC. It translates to CASSSGYGFTF.

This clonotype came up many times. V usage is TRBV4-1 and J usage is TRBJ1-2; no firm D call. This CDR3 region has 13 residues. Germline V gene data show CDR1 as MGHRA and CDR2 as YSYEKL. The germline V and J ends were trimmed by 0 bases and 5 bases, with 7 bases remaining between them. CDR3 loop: CASSQDQHYGYTF. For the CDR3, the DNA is TGCGCCAGCAGCCAAGATCAACATTATGGCTACACCTTC.